This T cell receptor beta chain was obtained from a study of cytomegalovirus exposure and HLA in healthy donors. Findings and limits, study-wide: There were three CMV-associated chains whose specificity for CMV antigens was confirmed in vitro. The later analysis indicated that the majority of CMV-associated TCR beta chains appeared HLA-restricted. Fewer N-insertions (relative to the roughly 670-donor mean) were reportedly seen in an Asian-associated ancestry cluster in a later analysis.

The study ran its PCR with 60 Vbeta and 13 Jbeta primers. Source study methods: Roughly 81 million unique TCR beta chains, 9 million to 11 million shared, were counted in a later analysis. TCRdb keeps only in-frame clones here, not all; method: immunoSEQ multiplex PCR. From that table come the V and J calls and clone size; the DNA was used to work out D and trimming. The profile shows some 180,000 clones, 78% of them singletons. Turning to this clone: Its specificity is not known.

V shed 0 bases, J shed 2 bases, and the junction held 8 bases outside the gene matches. Germline V lookup: CDR1 LGHNA, CDR2 YSLEER. The CDR3 is 17 residues long. Sequences were obtained from PBMCs. The chain couples TRBV4-3 to TRBJ2-7; 9 bases line up with TRBD2. The TCR was taken from a female donor in good health and CMV-seronegative. The CDR3 region is CASSQESASGIAYEQYF. The DNA for the CDR3 is TGCGCCAGCAGCCAAGAATCCGCTAGCGGGATTGCCTACGAGCAGTACTTC.